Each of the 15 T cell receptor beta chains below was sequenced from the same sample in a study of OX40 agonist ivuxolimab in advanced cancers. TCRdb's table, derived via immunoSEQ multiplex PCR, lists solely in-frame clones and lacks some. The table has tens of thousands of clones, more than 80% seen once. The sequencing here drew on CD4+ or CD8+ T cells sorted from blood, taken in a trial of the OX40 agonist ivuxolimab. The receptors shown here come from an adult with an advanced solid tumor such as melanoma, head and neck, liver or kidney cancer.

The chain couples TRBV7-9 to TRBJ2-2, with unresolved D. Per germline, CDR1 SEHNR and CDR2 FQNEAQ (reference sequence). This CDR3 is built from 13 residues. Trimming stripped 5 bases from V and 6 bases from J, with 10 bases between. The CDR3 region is CASSRREAGELFF. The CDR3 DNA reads TGTGCCAGCAGCCGCCGCGAGGCCGGGGAGCTGTTTTTT. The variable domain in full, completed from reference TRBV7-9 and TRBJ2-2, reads DTGVSQNPRHKITKRGQNVTFRCDPISEHNRLYWYRQTLGQGPEFLTYFQNEAQLEKSRLLSDRFSAERPKGSFSTLEIQRTEQGDSAMYLCASSRREAGELFFGEGSRLTVL.

DNA of the CDR3: TGTGCCACCAGCAGAGATAGGGTTGGGATTAGGACCAAAAACATTCAGTACTTC. As protein: CATSRDRVGIRTKNIQYF. The chain has TRBV15 and TRBJ2-4; D is uncertain. V lost 0 bases and J lost 2, with 17 bases in between. CDR3 length: 18 residues. The germline V gene encodes CDR1 LNHNV and CDR2 YYDKDF (reference sequence).

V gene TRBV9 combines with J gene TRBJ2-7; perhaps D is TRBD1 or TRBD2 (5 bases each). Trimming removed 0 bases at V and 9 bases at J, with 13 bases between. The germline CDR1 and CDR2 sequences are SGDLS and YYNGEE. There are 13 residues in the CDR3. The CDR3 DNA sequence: TGTGCCAGCAGCGTAGGGGACGGAACCGGGCAGTACTTC. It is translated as CASSVGDGTGQYF.

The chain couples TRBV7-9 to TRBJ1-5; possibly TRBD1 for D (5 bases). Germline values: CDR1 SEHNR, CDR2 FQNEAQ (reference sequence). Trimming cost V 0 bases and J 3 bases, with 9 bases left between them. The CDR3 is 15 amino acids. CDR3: CASSLAGEDNQPQHF. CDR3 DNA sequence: TGTGCCAGCAGCTTAGCGGGGGAGGACAATCAGCCCCAGCATTTT.

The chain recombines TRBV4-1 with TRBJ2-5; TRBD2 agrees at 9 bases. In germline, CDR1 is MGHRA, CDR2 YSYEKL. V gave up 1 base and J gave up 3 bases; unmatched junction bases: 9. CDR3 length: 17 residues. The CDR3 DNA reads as TGCGCCAGCAGCCAAGGTTGGGCGGGAGGGATGGAAGAGACCCAGTACTTC. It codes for CASSQGWAGGMEETQYF.

The CDR3 DNA follows: TGTGCCACCACCTCTCCTATAGCGGCATCAGATACGCAGTATTTT. Amino acids: CATTSPIAASDTQYF. The gene calls are TRBV7-9 and TRBJ2-3; a possible D gene is TRBD2 (6 bases). The CDR3 length is 15 residues. The germline CDR1 and CDR2 sequences are SEHNR and FQNEAQ (reference sequence). Trimming removed 10 bases at V and 4 bases at J, with 21 bases between.

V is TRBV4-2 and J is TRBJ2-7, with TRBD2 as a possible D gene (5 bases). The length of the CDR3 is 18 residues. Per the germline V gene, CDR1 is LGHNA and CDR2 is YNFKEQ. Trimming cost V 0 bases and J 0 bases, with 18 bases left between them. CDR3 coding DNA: TGTGCCAGCAGCCAAGAAAGAATTCAGCGGCTAAGCTCCTACGAGCAGTACTTC. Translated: CASSQERIQRLSSYEQYF.

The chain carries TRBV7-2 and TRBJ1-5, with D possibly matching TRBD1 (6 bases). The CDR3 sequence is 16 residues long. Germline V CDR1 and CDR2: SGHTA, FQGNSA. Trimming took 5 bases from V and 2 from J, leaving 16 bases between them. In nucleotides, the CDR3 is TGTGCCAGCAGCCAGGGGAACCGGGGCGGCAATCAGCCCCAGCATTTT. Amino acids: CASSQGNRGGNQPQHF.

The CDR3: CASSIGTSGGSDTQYF. The CDR3 region has the DNA TGTGCCAGCAGTATAGGGACTAGCGGGGGTTCAGATACGCAGTATTTT. The chain couples TRBV2 to TRBJ2-3; 14 nucleotides line up with TRBD2. With 5 bases clipped from V and 4 bases from J, the junction kept 5 bases outside the gene matches. Germline V gene data show CDR1 as SNHLY and CDR2 as FYNNEI. The CDR3 sequence is 16 residues long.

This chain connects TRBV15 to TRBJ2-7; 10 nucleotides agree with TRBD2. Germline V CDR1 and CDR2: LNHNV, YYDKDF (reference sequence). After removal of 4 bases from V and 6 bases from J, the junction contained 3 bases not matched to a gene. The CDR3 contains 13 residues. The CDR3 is CATSNRLAGEQYF. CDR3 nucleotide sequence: TGTGCCACCAGCAACCGACTAGCGGGCGAGCAGTACTTC.

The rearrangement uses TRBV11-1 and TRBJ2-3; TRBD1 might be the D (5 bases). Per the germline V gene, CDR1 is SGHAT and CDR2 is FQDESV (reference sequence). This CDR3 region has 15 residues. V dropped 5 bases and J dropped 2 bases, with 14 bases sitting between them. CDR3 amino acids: CASSRSTDNTDTQYF. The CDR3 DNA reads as TGTGCCAGCAGCCGCTCTACGGACAACACAGATACGCAGTATTTT. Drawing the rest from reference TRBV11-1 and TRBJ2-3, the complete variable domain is EAEVAQSPRYKITEKSQAVAFWCDPISGHATLYWYRQILGQGPELLVQFQDESVVDDSQLPKDRFSAERLKGVDSTLKIQPAELGDSAMYLCASSRSTDNTDTQYFGPGTRLTVL.

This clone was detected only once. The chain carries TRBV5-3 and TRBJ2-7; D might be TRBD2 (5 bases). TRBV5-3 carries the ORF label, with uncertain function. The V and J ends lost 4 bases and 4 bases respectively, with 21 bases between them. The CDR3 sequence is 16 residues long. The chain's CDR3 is CARSALVEGNGYEQYF. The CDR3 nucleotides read TGTGCCAGAAGCGCCTTGGTAGAGGGCAATGGGTACGAGCAGTACTTC.

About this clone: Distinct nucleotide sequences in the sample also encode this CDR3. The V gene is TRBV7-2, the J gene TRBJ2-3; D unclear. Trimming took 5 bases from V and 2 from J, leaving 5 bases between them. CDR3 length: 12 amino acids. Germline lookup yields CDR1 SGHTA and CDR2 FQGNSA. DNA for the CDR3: TGTGCCAGCAGCCCATACACAGATACGCAGTATTTT. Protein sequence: CASSPYTDTQYF.

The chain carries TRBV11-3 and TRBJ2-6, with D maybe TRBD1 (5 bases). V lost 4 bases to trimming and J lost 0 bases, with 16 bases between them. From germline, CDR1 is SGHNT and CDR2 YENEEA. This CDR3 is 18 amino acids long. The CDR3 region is CASSSRVGADSGANVLTF. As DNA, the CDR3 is TGTGCCAGCAGCTCGCGCGTAGGGGCTGACTCTGGGGCCAACGTCCTGACTTTC.

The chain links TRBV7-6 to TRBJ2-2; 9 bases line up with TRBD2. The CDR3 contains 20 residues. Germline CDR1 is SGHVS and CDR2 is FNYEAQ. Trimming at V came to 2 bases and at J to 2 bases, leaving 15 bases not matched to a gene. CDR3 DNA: TGTGCCAGCAGCTTATTATTGCGGGAGGGCCGGGAGACAAACACCGGGGAGCTGTTTTTT. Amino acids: CASSLLLREGRETNTGELFF.